This T cell receptor beta chain was identified in a study of blood T cell repertoires in COVID-19. The CDR3 runs 15 residues. CDR1 is MGHRA, CDR2 YSYEKL, per germline. After removal of 1 base from V and 6 bases from J, the junction contained 6 bases not matched to a gene. Sequencing used immunoSEQ multiplex PCR; TCRdb keeps in-frame clones, though not all of them. The data hold approximately 500,000 clones, with 80% to 90% observed a single time. This TCR was sampled from a human donor in a cohort sampled during active COVID-19. Specimen: peripheral blood. V usage is TRBV4-1 and J usage is TRBJ2-3, with 8 bases that match TRBD2. The CDR3 spells CASSQVTSGIDTQYF. The DNA for the CDR3 is TGCGCCAGCAGCCAAGTCACTAGCGGTATCGATACGCAGTATTTT.